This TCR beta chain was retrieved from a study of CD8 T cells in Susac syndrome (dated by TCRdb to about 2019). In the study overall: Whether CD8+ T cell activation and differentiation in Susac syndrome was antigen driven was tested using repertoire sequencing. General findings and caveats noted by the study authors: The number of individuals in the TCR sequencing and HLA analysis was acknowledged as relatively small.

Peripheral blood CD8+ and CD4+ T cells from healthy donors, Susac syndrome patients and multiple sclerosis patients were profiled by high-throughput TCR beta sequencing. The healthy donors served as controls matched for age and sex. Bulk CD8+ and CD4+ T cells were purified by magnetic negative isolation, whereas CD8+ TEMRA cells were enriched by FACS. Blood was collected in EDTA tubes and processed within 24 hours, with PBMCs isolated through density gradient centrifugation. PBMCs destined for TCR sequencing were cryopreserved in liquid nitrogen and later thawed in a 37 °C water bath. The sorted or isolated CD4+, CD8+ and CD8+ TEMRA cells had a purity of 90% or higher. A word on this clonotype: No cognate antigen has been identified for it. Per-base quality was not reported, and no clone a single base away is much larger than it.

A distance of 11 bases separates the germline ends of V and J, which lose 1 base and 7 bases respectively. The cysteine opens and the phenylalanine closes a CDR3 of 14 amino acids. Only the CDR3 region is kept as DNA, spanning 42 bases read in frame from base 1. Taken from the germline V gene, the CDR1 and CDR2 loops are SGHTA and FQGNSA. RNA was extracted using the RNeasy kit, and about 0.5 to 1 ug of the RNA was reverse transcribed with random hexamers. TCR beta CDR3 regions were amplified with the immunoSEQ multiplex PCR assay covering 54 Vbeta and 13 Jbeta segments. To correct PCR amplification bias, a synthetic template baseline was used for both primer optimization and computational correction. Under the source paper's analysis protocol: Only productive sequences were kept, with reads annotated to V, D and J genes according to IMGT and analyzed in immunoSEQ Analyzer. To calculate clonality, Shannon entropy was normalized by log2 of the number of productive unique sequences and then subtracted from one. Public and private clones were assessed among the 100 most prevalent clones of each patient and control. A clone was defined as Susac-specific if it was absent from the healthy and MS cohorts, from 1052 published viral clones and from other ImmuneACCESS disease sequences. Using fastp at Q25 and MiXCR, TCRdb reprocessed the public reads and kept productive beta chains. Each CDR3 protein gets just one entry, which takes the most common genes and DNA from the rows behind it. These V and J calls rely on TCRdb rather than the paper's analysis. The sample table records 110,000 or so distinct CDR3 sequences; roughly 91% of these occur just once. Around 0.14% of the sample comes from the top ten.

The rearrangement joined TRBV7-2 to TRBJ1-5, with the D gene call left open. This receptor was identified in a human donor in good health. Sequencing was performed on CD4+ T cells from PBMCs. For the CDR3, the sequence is CASSLGLVGQPQHF. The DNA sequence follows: TGTGCCAGCAGCTTAGGACTGGTAGGACAGCCCCAGCATTTT.